This T cell receptor (beta chain) was captured by sequencing in a study of shared clonotypes between healthy human individuals. This clone was seen just once. Its antigen is currently unknown. Study-wide points: Sampling covered blood only; tissue repertoires likely differ. Few donors limited the genetic and exposure-history diversity represented.

This table comes from immunoSEQ multiplex PCR, and its TCRdb copy is limited to in-frame clones, with some not included. The sample consists of about 500,000 clones, roughly three quarters of them appearing once. The CDR3 loop spans 14 amino acids. V was trimmed by 2 bases and J by 3 bases, leaving 11 bases between them. CDR1 is MNHEY, CDR2 SMNVEV, per germline (reference sequence). The TCR originated in a woman aged 35 to 49 in good health. Some clones in this sample may be carry-over from other donors' samples. V usage is TRBV27 and J usage is TRBJ2-7; D perhaps matches TRBD2 (5 bases). The sample comprised PBMCs. The CDR3 region is CASSLRGPNYEQYF. CDR3 nucleotide sequence: TGTGCCAGCAGTTTAAGAGGGCCCAACTACGAGCAGTACTTC.